This record concerns one T cell receptor (beta chain) sequence. Antigen: not known. Measured with immunoSEQ multiplex PCR; TCRdb has only the in-frame clones, and not every one. The table lists about 1 million clones, under 80% of them singletons. This sample was included in a study of shared clonotypes between healthy human individuals. Study as a whole: CD8 memory received one plate per donor, CD8 naive two, CD4 memory three and CD4 naive three.

The CDR3 has 16 amino acids. Germline V lookup: CDR1 MNHEY, CDR2 SMNVEV (reference sequence). V lost 7 bases to trimming and J lost 4 bases; unmatched junction nucleotides: 11. The study's findings and limits: Compared with memory subsets, naive subsets generally had larger estimated richness.

The TCR was taken from a man aged 18 to 30 in good health. The chain joins TRBV27 to TRBJ2-5, with TRBD1 matching over 11 bases. Specimen: memory CD4+ T cells sorted from blood. The subset was: CD45RA-negative fraction. CDR3 sequence reads: CASMGTGQGVRETQYF. The CDR3 DNA is TGTGCCAGCATGGGGACGGGACAGGGGGTTAGAGAGACCCAGTACTTC.